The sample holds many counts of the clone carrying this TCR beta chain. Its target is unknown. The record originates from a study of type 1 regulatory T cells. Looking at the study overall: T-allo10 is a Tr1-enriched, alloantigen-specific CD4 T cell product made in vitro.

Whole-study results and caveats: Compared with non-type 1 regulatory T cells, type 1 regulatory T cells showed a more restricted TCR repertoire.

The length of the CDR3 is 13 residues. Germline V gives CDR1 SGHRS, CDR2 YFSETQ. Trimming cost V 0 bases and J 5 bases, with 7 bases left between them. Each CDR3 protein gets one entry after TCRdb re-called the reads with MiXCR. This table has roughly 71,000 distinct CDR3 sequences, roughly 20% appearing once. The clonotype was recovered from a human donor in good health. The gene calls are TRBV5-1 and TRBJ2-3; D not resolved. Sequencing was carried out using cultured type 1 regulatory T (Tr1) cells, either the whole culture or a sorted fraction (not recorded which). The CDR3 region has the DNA TGCGCCAGCAGCTTGGCACAGCGAGATACGCAGTATTTT. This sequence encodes CASSLAQRDTQYF.